The 4 T cell receptor beta chains listed next were all sequenced from one sample in a study of PD-1 blockade in mismatch repair-deficient tumors. The data were produced by immunoSEQ multiplex PCR, yet TCRdb's version contains in-frame clones alone and is incomplete. The top ten clones hold roughly 6.2% of a sample with more than 85,000 clones, roughly four fifths of them seen once. Sequences were derived from peripheral blood, sampled 35 to 37 weeks after starting pembrolizumab. All receptors come from an adult with mismatch repair-deficient cancer.

This CDR3 is CASTLSGLQETQYF. CDR3 in DNA: TGTGCCAGTACCCTGTCCGGACTACAAGAGACCCAGTACTTC. The rearrangement joins TRBV19 to TRBJ2-5, with a possible D match to TRBD2 (6 bases). There are 14 residues in the CDR3. Germline V CDR1 and CDR2: LNHDA, SQIVND (reference sequence). The V gene lost 7 bases and the J gene lost 2 bases, with 14 bases spanning the gap.

The rearrangement joins TRBV6-5 to TRBJ1-6; D is uncertain. Looked up from germline, CDR1 is MNHEY and CDR2 is SVGAGI. V gave up 0 bases and J gave up 1 base, with 7 bases separating them. The CDR3 length is 16 residues. The CDR3 bases are TGTGCCAGCAGTTACTCGATCGGATCCTATAATTCACCCCTCCACTTT. Its protein product is CASSYSIGSYNSPLHF.

This sequence joins TRBV28 and TRBJ2-1; no clear D. V lost 2 bases to trimming and J lost 5 bases, with 10 bases between them. Germline lookup yields CDR1 MDHEN and CDR2 SYDVKM. This CDR3 region has 14 residues. Here the CDR3 reads CASSLRRPNNEQFF. The CDR3, as DNA: TGTGCCAGCAGTTTAAGGCGTCCCAACAATGAGCAGTTCTTC.

Details on this clone: Compared with germline, one end of the junction differs, possibly owing to a read error. The chain couples TRBV5-1 to TRBJ1-2, with a tentative D call TRBD1 (5 bases). Germline lookup yields CDR1 SGHRS and CDR2 YFSETQ. This CDR3 is built from 15 residues. The CDR3 reads CASSLADEGTTGHTF. Written as DNA, the CDR3 is TGCGCCAGCAGCTTGGCCGACGAGGGGACCACTGGCCACACCTTC. The variable domain in full, with the rest retrieved from reference TRBV5-1 and TRBJ1-2, is KAGVTQTPRYLIKTRGQQVTLSCSPISGHRSVSWYQQTPGQGLQFLFEYFSETQRNKGNFPGRFSGRQFSNSRSEMNVSTLELGDSALYLCASSLADEGTTGHTFGSGTRLTVV.